This TCR beta chain was sequenced for a study of CD8 T cells in ankylosing spondylitis. Germline-derived CDR1 and CDR2 are MDHEN and SYDVKM. The CDR3 runs to 15 residues. The V end lost 4 bases, the J end lost 0 bases, and 7 bases lay between the germline ends. Notes on the study in general: Disease-associated clonotypes exhibited CD8+ identity and were relatively infrequent in peripheral blood.

The table lists this clonotype with many counts. Its antigen is as yet unknown. With molecular barcodes, quantitative 5'-RACE was used to make the TCR beta libraries. TCRdb re-called the 5' RACE reads with MiXCR, one entry per CDR3 protein. The sample carries around 150,000 distinct CDR3 sequences, roughly 6.6% recorded once. This chain uses TRBV28 with TRBJ2-6; tentatively, D is TRBD1 (5 bases). The specimen was blood, either unsorted or a sorted T cell fraction (not recorded which). The clonotype originates from a female donor with ankylosing spondylitis or in good health (not recorded which). The DNA for the CDR3 is TGTGCCAGCAGTTCGACAGTCTCTGGGGCCAACGTCCTGACTTTC. This encodes CASSSTVSGANVLTF.